Listed below are T cell receptor beta chains from one sample, sequenced in a study of T cells in Graves' hyperthyroidism and ophthalmopathy. Using its own MiXCR run on the multiplex PCR reads, TCRdb lists one record per CDR3 protein. The sample includes roughly 720,000 distinct CDR3 sequences, approximately 15% of them seen just once. Input material: blood. Receptor source: a man in his fifties with Graves' hyperthyroidism. CDR3s include the opening cysteine and the closing phenylalanine or tryptophan. The D gene is left open where the match is weak. Clone size is not always given. Where it is, it says once, few, many or a class for expanded clones.

D gene: -; V gene: TRBV5-1; J gene: TRBJ2-6; clone size: few; CDR3 DNA: TGCGCCAGCAGCCAGGGGACGCGGGGGGCCAACGTCCTGACTTTC; CDR3 protein: CASSQGTRGANVLTF
D gene: -; V gene: TRBV12-3/TRBV12-4; J gene: TRBJ1-1; clone size: many; CDR3 DNA: TGTGCCAGCAGCTCGACAGTGAGAGCTTTCTTT; CDR3 protein: CASSSTVRAFF
D gene: -; V gene: TRBV6-1; J gene: TRBJ2-2; clone size: many; CDR3 DNA: TGTGCCAGCAGTTCCACGTTGAGGGAGCTGTTTTTT; CDR3 protein: CASSSTLRELFF
D gene: -; V gene: TRBV24-1; J gene: TRBJ1-6; clone size: many; CDR3 DNA: TGTGCCACCAGTGAGGTAGGCGCCACGGGAGTGAATTCACCCCTCCACTTT; CDR3 protein: CATSEVGATGVNSPLHF
D gene: -; V gene: TRBV30; J gene: TRBJ1-1; clone size: -; CDR3 DNA: TGTGCCTTGAGCGGCCAGGTCATGAACACTGAAGCTTTCTTT; CDR3 protein: CALSGQVMNTEAFF
D gene: -; V gene: TRBV10-1; J gene: TRBJ2-3; clone size: -; CDR3 DNA: TGCGCCAGCAGTGAGTCTAGAAGGGCCGCAGATACGCAGTATTTT; CDR3 protein: CASSESRRAADTQYF
D gene: TRBD1; V gene: TRBV7-9; J gene: TRBJ2-1; clone size: few; CDR3 DNA: TGTGCCAGCAGCTTAGCGTACAGGGGAAATGAGCAGTTCTTC; CDR3 protein: CASSLAYRGNEQFF
D gene: -; V gene: TRBV27; J gene: TRBJ2-1; clone size: many; CDR3 DNA: TGTGCCAGCAGCTTATCGGATTACAATGAGCAGTTCTTC; CDR3 protein: CASSLSDYNEQFF
D gene: -; V gene: TRBV4-1; J gene: TRBJ2-7; clone size: -; CDR3 DNA: TGCGCCAGCAGCCAAGGAGGGGTAGGAGAGCAGTACTTC; CDR3 protein: CASSQGGVGEQYF
D gene: -; V gene: TRBV18; J gene: TRBJ2-3; clone size: many; CDR3 DNA: TGTGCCAGCTCACCATGGACAGATACGCAGTATTTT; CDR3 protein: CASSPWTDTQYF
D gene: TRBD2; V gene: TRBV5-1; J gene: TRBJ2-1; clone size: -; CDR3 DNA: TGCGCCAGCAGCTTGGTAGCGGGAGGATCCGGTGAGCAGTTCTTC; CDR3 protein: CASSLVAGGSGEQFF
D gene: -; V gene: TRBV6-6; J gene: TRBJ2-7; clone size: many; CDR3 DNA: TGTGCCAGCAGTTACTCGGGAGTCGGGGCTTACGAGCAGTACTTC; CDR3 protein: CASSYSGVGAYEQYF
D gene: -; V gene: TRBV28; J gene: TRBJ1-1; clone size: many; CDR3 DNA: TGTGCCAGCACCTCACTGGGGGCCCCAATATCGATGAACACTGAAGCTTTCTTT; CDR3 protein: CASTSLGAPISMNTEAFF
D gene: -; V gene: TRBV5-6; J gene: TRBJ1-1; clone size: -; CDR3 DNA: TGTGCCAGCAGCTTGGAGCAGGGGCTCCGGAACACTGAAGCTTTCTTT; CDR3 protein: CASSLEQGLRNTEAFF
D gene: TRBD1; V gene: TRBV12-3/TRBV12-4; J gene: TRBJ1-5; clone size: many; CDR3 DNA: TGTGCCAGCAGCGCCCAACAGGGGCATCAGCCCCAGCATTTT; CDR3 protein: CASSAQQGHQPQHF
D gene: -; V gene: TRBV28; J gene: TRBJ1-1; clone size: -; CDR3 DNA: TGTGCCAGCAGCGGGGACGTGGCCACTGAAGCTTTCTTT; CDR3 protein: CASSGDVATEAFF
D gene: TRBD1; V gene: TRBV6-1; J gene: TRBJ1-3; clone size: -; CDR3 DNA: TGTGCCACCACGGACAGGCTCTCTGGAAACACCATATATTTT; CDR3 protein: CATTDRLSGNTIYF
D gene: -; V gene: TRBV20-1; J gene: TRBJ2-7; clone size: many; CDR3 DNA: TGCAGTGCTAGAGATCCCTCAGGGCTCGAGCAGTACTTC; CDR3 protein: CSARDPSGLEQYF
D gene: -; V gene: TRBV30; J gene: TRBJ1-1; clone size: -; CDR3 DNA: TGTGCCTGGATTGGAGGGGTGGAAGCTTTCTTT; CDR3 protein: CAWIGGVEAFF
D gene: -; V gene: TRBV5-1; J gene: TRBJ1-6; clone size: -; CDR3 DNA: TGCGCCAGCAGCTTGCTCGAGGATAATTCACCCCTCCACTTT; CDR3 protein: CASSLLEDNSPLHF
D gene: -; V gene: TRBV7-3; J gene: TRBJ2-1; clone size: -; CDR3 DNA: TGTGCCAGCAGCCCAAGCCGGGACACCTACAATGAGCAGTTCTTC; CDR3 protein: CASSPSRDTYNEQFF
D gene: -; V gene: TRBV5-1; J gene: TRBJ2-3; clone size: -; CDR3 DNA: TGCGCCAGCAGCTTCCCCAAATCGGGAGATACGCAGTATTTT; CDR3 protein: CASSFPKSGDTQYF